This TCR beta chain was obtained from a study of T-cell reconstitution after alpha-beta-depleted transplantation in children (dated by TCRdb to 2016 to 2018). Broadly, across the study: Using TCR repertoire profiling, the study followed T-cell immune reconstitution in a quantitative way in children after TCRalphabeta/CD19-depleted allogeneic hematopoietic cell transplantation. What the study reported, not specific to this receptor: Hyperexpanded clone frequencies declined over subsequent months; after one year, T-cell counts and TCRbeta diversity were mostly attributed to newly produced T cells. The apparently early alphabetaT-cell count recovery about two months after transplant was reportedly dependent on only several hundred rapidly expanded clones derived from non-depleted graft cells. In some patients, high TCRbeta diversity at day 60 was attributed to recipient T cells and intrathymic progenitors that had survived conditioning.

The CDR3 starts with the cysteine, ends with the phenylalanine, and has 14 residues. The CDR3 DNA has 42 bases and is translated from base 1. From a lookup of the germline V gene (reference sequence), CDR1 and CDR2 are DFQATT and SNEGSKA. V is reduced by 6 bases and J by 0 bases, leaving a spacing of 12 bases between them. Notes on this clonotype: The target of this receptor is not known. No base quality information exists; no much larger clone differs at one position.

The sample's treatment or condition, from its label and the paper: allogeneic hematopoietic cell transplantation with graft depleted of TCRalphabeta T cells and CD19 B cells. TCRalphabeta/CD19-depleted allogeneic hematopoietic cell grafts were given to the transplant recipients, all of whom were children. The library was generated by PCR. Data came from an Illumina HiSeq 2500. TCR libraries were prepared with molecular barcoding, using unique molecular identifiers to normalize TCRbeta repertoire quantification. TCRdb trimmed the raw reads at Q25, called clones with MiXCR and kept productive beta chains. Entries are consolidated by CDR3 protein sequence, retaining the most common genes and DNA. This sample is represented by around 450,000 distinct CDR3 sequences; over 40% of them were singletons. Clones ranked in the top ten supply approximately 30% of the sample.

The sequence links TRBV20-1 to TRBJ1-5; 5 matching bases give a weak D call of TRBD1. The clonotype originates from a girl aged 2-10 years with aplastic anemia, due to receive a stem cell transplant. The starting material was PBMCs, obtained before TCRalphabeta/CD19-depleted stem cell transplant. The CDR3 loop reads CSAQRGDSNQPQHF. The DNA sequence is TGCAGTGCCCAGAGGGGAGATAGCAATCAGCCCCAGCATTTT.